This T cell receptor beta chain is from a study of blood T cell repertoires in COVID-19 (dated by TCRdb to 2020 to 2021). Concerning the study at large: Samples covering the acute and convalescent phases of COVID-19 were provided by collaborators in the United States, Italy and Spain. Sample metadata almost always included a de-identified subject ID, COVID-19 status, age in years and sex. Samples came from the ongoing ImmuneRACE study (first 160 participants) plus 1,254 subjects from 6 global collaborators. Deeply sampled blood TCRbeta repertoires from subjects exposed to, actively infected with, or recovered from COVID-19 were included in the dataset. A freely available public database, intended as a resource for researchers studying the immune response to SARS-CoV-2, is where the repertoires were released. The material from the prospective study consisted of cDNA or gDNA derived from T cells, B-cell-depleted T cells, or PBMCs. Where available, HLA class I and class II types were obtained from metadata supplied by the sample provider rather than from assay-based typing.

The CDR3 runs 14 amino acids, cysteine and phenylalanine included. The retained sequence is limited to the CDR3, 42 bases, with the frame set at the first base. CDR1 and CDR2 are read off the germline V gene as KGHSH and LQKENI. The junction carries 15 bases between V and J, which are trimmed by 3 bases and 9 bases respectively. TCRbeta CDR3 regions were amplified from genomic DNA using the immunoSEQ Assay, a bias-controlled multiplex PCR. Under the source paper's analysis protocol: Nucleated cell counts per sample were estimated from amplification of reference gene primers within the assay. To quantify the absolute abundance of each unique TCRbeta CDR3 rearrangement, sequence reads were collapsed and filtered. For each sample, productive Simpson clonality was calculated by taking the square root of Simpson's diversity index across productive rearrangements. The table comes from immuneACCESS by way of TCRdb, which keeps in-frame sequences with V and J called. Part of the clones is missing from these tables; in studies checked, under half for an unresolved V gene and the rest for unknown reasons. D and trimming come from the DNA, and the V and J calls and clone size come from that table. Counted in this sample were under 200,000 clones; around 84% of them appeared once. The ten largest clones represent approximately 14% of the sample.

At one collaborating source in Seattle, patients were enrolled during active infection and were followed longitudinally through the course of disease. The collaborating institutions used their own protocols to collect whole blood in K2EDTA tubes. For TCRbeta analysis, collaborator samples were shipped as frozen whole blood, as isolated PBMCs, or as DNA extracted from either sample type. Here is what the overall study found, with its caveats: Clinical and demographic metadata were provided uncurated, with the amount varying by source and participant.

Points on this clone: Which antigen it targets is not known. There are no base qualities to consult, and no much larger clone falls within one base.

This receptor was identified in an older woman with COVID-19, enrolled during active disease. The chain was built from TRBV18 and TRBJ2-4; the D gene is perhaps TRBD1, on 6 matching bases. The sample comprised peripheral blood. The CDR3 protein is CASSPTSQGSIQYF. The DNA reads TGTGCCAGCTCACCTACTTCGCAGGGGAGCATTCAGTACTTC. With all but the CDR3 taken from the reference TRBV18 and TRBJ2-4 genes, the full variable domain is: NAGVMQNPRHLVRRRGQEARLRCSPMKGHSHVYWYRQLPEEGLKFMVYLQKENIIDESGMPKERFSAEFPKEGPSILRIQQVVRGDSAAYFCASSPTSQGSIQYFGAGTRLSVL.